Listed below are T cell receptor beta chains from one sample, sequenced in a study of shared clonotypes between healthy human individuals. TCRdb's copy holds only in-frame clones and misses some; the assay was immunoSEQ multiplex PCR. Seen here are some 740,000 clones, nearly 95% observed once, and the top ten hold more than 20%. Sequences were obtained from naive CD8+ T cells sorted from blood. The origin of the receptors is a man aged 30-40 years in good health. Each CDR3 is given without its conserved first and last residue.

v_gene: TRBV10-3
j_gene: TRBJ1-5
CDR3aa: AAGNKGTGGNQPQH

v_gene: TRBV18
j_gene: TRBJ2-2
CDR3aa: ASSPRGGSTGELF

v_gene: TRBV9
j_gene: TRBJ2-4
CDR3aa: ASSAATENIQY

v_gene: TRBV11-2
j_gene: TRBJ2-3
CDR3aa: ASSLEGPFADTQY

v_gene: TRBV4-1
j_gene: TRBJ2-5
CDR3aa: ASSQEAGVVAQY

v_gene: TRBV7-9
j_gene: TRBJ2-7
CDR3aa: ATNPGAGDYYEQY

v_gene: TRBV9
j_gene: TRBJ2-5
CDR3aa: ASSSRRAGETQY

v_gene: TRBV7-9
j_gene: TRBJ2-7
CDR3aa: ASSPLGGQVYEQY

v_gene: TRBV19
j_gene: TRBJ1-5
CDR3aa: ASSIKGFGQPQH

v_gene: TRBV19
j_gene: TRBJ2-2
CDR3aa: ASRGLAGDPGTGELF

v_gene: TRBV28
j_gene: TRBJ2-7
CDR3aa: ASSIEGYYEQY

v_gene: TRBV10-3
j_gene: TRBJ2-1
CDR3aa: ATVPDEGGGAYNEQF

v_gene: TRBV29-1
j_gene: TRBJ1-3
CDR3aa: SVEGGHGNTIY

v_gene: TRBV6-6
j_gene: TRBJ2-7
CDR3aa: ASSSPGQGGEQY

v_gene: TRBV11-2
j_gene: TRBJ2-3
CDR3aa: ASSLYPGTVTNTDTQY

v_gene: TRBV30
j_gene: TRBJ2-2
CDR3aa: AWSREAAGELF

v_gene: TRBV7-6
j_gene: TRBJ2-5
CDR3aa: ASSLAGGGQETQY

v_gene: TRBV4-2
j_gene: TRBJ2-7
CDR3aa: ASSQDRGHYEQY

v_gene: TRBV7-6
j_gene: TRBJ2-5
CDR3aa: ASSTLGTGGETQY

v_gene: TRBV11-2
j_gene: TRBJ2-7
CDR3aa: ASSLNLGTTISYEQY

v_gene: TRBV11-2
j_gene: TRBJ2-7
CDR3aa: ASSSSAGTGYEQY

v_gene: TRBV27
j_gene: TRBJ2-6
CDR3aa: ASSEPSGANVLT

v_gene: TRBV7-9
j_gene: TRBJ1-2
CDR3aa: ASSLEWTEPYGYT

v_gene: TRBV28
j_gene: TRBJ2-7
CDR3aa: ASGEAGTAIYEQY

v_gene: TRBV11-1
j_gene: TRBJ2-1
CDR3aa: ASSLASVGAVYNEQF

v_gene: TRBV27
j_gene: TRBJ2-7
CDR3aa: ASSPGQGSQYEQY

v_gene: TRBV7-6
j_gene: TRBJ1-5
CDR3aa: ASSLGQLNQPQH

v_gene: TRBV2
j_gene: TRBJ1-1
CDR3aa: ASSEGVTMNTEAF

v_gene: TRBV4-3
j_gene: TRBJ1-2
CDR3aa: ASSQDRLDNYGYT

v_gene: TRBV6-6
j_gene: TRBJ2-7
CDR3aa: ASIDTSGSTYEQY

v_gene: TRBV19
j_gene: TRBJ2-7
CDR3aa: ASSTGWKYEQY

v_gene: TRBV6-5
j_gene: TRBJ2-7
CDR3aa: ASRKLRGPYEQY

v_gene: TRBV5-1
j_gene: TRBJ1-1
CDR3aa: ASSFRTGGTEAF

v_gene: TRBV9
j_gene: TRBJ2-3
CDR3aa: ASSGKTQY

v_gene: TRBV28
j_gene: TRBJ1-4
CDR3aa: ASSFEPSTNEKLF

v_gene: TRBV19
j_gene: TRBJ2-3
CDR3aa: ASSLAGTTDTQY

v_gene: TRBV28
j_gene: TRBJ2-7
CDR3aa: ASSSQRLAGSGDSYEQY

v_gene: TRBV28
j_gene: TRBJ2-7
CDR3aa: ASSPPTRGGGGTPYEQY

v_gene: TRBV27
j_gene: TRBJ2-1
CDR3aa: ASSLLGPNEQF

v_gene: TRBV7-2
j_gene: TRBJ2-1
CDR3aa: ASSPSWGPNNEQF

v_gene: TRBV7-9
j_gene: TRBJ2-1
CDR3aa: ARESGDGAGGQF

v_gene: TRBV6-6
j_gene: TRBJ2-1
CDR3aa: ASSYETSVYNEQF

v_gene: TRBV27
j_gene: TRBJ1-1
CDR3aa: ASSSLEFNTEAF

v_gene: TRBV7-9
j_gene: TRBJ1-3
CDR3aa: ASSPGTRGNTIY

v_gene: TRBV6-6
j_gene: TRBJ2-7
CDR3aa: ASSSGGANEQY

v_gene: TRBV27
j_gene: TRBJ2-7
CDR3aa: ASSILAGDGTYEQY

v_gene: TRBV10-3
j_gene: TRBJ2-2
CDR3aa: AISDPSGPRGGFNTGELF